One and the same sample provided the 18 T cell receptor beta chains below, sequenced in a study of T cells in Graves' hyperthyroidism and ophthalmopathy. Authors of the study amplified TCR beta CDR3 regions from RNA transcripts. The HTBI primer set was used in a first-round RT-PCR of the TCR CDR3. TCRdb redid the calling of the multiplex PCR reads with MiXCR, one entry per CDR3 protein. The sample lists some 530,000 distinct CDR3 sequences; roughly 22% were seen once. Sequences were obtained from blood. These TCRs come from a woman aged 70-85 years with Graves' ophthalmopathy.

This clonotype was counted only a few times. The chain has TRBV27 and TRBJ1-1; TRBD1 matches at 7 bases. Per the germline V gene, CDR1 is MNHEY and CDR2 is SMNVEV (reference sequence). After removal of 4 bases from V and 2 bases from J, the junction contained 7 bases not matched to a gene. The CDR3 length is 15 residues. DNA of the CDR3: TGTGCCAGCAGTTGGGTCGCAGGGGGAAACACTGAAGCTTTCTTT. Protein: CASSWVAGGNTEAFF.

This clonotype has just a few counts. CDR3 sequence reads: CASTPSPGYYGYTF. DNA for the CDR3: TGTGCCAGCACCCCAAGTCCGGGCTACTATGGCTACACCTTC. This chain connects TRBV28 to TRBJ1-2; the D is unclear. This CDR3 spans 14 amino acids. The V gene lost 7 bases and the J gene lost 3 bases, with 15 bases spanning the gap. The V gene's germline CDR1 is MDHEN and CDR2 SYDVKM.

The chain links TRBV28 to TRBJ1-5; D possibly corresponds to TRBD1 (5 bases). The CDR3 contains 14 residues. From germline, CDR1 is MDHEN and CDR2 SYDVKM. V lost 10 bases, J lost 0 bases, and 13 bases lay in between. CDR3 amino acids: CATAGSYSNQPQHF. The CDR3 DNA sequence: TGTGCCACCGCAGGGTCGTATAGCAATCAGCCCCAGCATTTT. The full variable domain, in which reference TRBV28 and TRBJ1-5 provide the parts outside the CDR3, is DVKVTQSSRYLVKRTGEKVFLECVQDMDHENMFWYRQDPGLGLRLIYFSYDVKMKEKGDIPEGYSVSREKKERFSLILESASTNQTSMYLCATAGSYSNQPQHFGDGTRLSIL.

This clonotype has only a few counts. V is TRBV3-1 and J is TRBJ1-2, with D maybe TRBD1 (6 bases). Per the germline V gene, CDR1 is LGHDT and CDR2 is YNNKEL (reference sequence). The CDR3 is 13 residues long. Trimming cost V 2 bases and J 7 bases, with 11 bases left between them. This CDR3 is CASSQHREGGYTF. The DNA of the CDR3 is TGTGCCAGCAGCCAACACAGGGAAGGTGGCTACACCTTC.

This clonotype was observed at least ten times. V gene TRBV11-2 combines with J gene TRBJ2-1; 9 positions agree with TRBD2. The CDR3 sequence is 19 residues long. The germline V gene encodes CDR1 SGHAT and CDR2 FQNNGV. V gave up 3 bases and J gave up 1 base; unmatched junction bases: 13. The CDR3 region has the DNA TGTGCCAGCAGCTTCCTGTCACTAGCGGGCATCGAGTCCTACAATGAGCAGTTCTTC. It encodes CASSFLSLAGIESYNEQFF.

The sample holds a few counts of this clonotype. The chain combines TRBV15 with TRBJ1-5; 7 bases line up with TRBD1. Germline CDR1 is LNHNV and CDR2 is YYDKDF (reference sequence). J gave up 4 bases and V 1 base, and 4 bases lay outside the gene matches. This CDR3 contains 15 residues. The CDR3 spells CATSRGGQYNQPQHF. DNA of the CDR3: TGTGCCACCAGCAGAGGGGGACAGTATAATCAGCCCCAGCATTTT.

V is TRBV12-3 or TRBV12-4 and J is TRBJ1-1; D ambiguous. Trimming removed 6 bases from V and 6 bases from J, with 11 bases in between. The CDR3 contains 12 residues. DNA for the CDR3: TGTGCCAGCAGACGAGATGAGCCTGAAGCTTTCTTT. The encoded protein is CASRRDEPEAFF.

This clonotype was seen at least ten times. The chain links TRBV28 to TRBJ2-7; D is possibly TRBD1 (6 bases). The germline gives CDR1 MDHEN, CDR2 SYDVKM. The CDR3 consists of 14 residues. The ends were cut back, 2 bases at V and 5 bases at J, with 13 bases in the middle. CDR3 residues: CASSLPWTVNEQYF. DNA for the CDR3: TGTGCCAGCAGTTTACCCTGGACAGTCAACGAGCAGTACTTC.

Remarks on this clonotype: A much larger clone differs from this one at a single base, so this may be a read error. The chain has TRBV2 and TRBJ2-7, with D tentatively TRBD1 or TRBD2 (6 bases each). The CDR3 is 13 amino acids. CDR1 and CDR2 from the germline V gene are SNHLY and FYNNEI. The CDR3 DNA reads TGTGCCAGCAGTGAGGAGGGGGGCAACGAGCGGTACTTC. This gives the protein CASSEEGGNERYF.

This clonotype was detected once. The CDR3 region has the DNA TGCAGTGCTAGGGGGAAGGGCAATCAGCCCCAGCATTTT. Its translation is CSARGKGNQPQHF. The chain recombines TRBV20-1 with TRBJ1-5; no reliable D call. CDR3 size: 13 residues. The germline V gene encodes CDR1 DFQATT and CDR2 SNEGSKA (reference sequence). The V end lost 3 bases, the J end lost 2 bases, and 8 bases lay between the germline ends.

The chain has TRBV6-9 and TRBJ1-6, with 10 bases lining up with TRBD1. CDR3 length: 15 amino acids. Germline values: CDR1 MNHGY, CDR2 SVAAGI. V trimming: 4 bases; J trimming: 10 bases; junction bases outside the gene matches: 7. The CDR3 sequence: CASSSIDRGQSPLHF. The CDR3 DNA is TGTGCCAGCAGTTCAATCGACAGGGGGCAATCACCCCTCCACTTT.

This clonotype was counted only a few times. The chain is built from TRBV5-6 and TRBJ2-7, with D tentatively TRBD1 or TRBD2 (5 bases each). The germline gives CDR1 SGHDT, CDR2 YYEEEE. This CDR3 has 18 residues. V lost 2 bases and J lost 0, with 21 bases in between. DNA for the CDR3: TGTGCCAGCAGCTTTTTGTTCCCTCTAAGGGACCACTCCTACGAGCAGTACTTC. Translation: CASSFLFPLRDHSYEQYF.

The table lists this clonotype with a count of one. The V gene is TRBV30, the J gene TRBJ2-2, with TRBD2 as a possible D gene (5 bases). V shed 2 bases and J shed 2 bases, with 12 bases lying between them. This CDR3 comprises 15 residues. Per germline, CDR1 GTSNPN and CDR2 SVGIG (reference sequence). This chain's CDR3 is CAWSSVALNTGELFF. CDR3 nucleotide sequence: TGTGCCTGGAGTTCGGTAGCGCTAAACACCGGGGAGCTGTTTTTT.

This clonotype was observed a handful of times. The V gene is TRBV9, the J gene TRBJ2-1; tentative D call: TRBD1 (7 bases). This CDR3 is built from 16 residues. Germline V gene data show CDR1 as SGDLS and CDR2 as YYNGEE. Trimming removed 3 bases from V and 7 bases from J, with 20 bases in between. CDR3 in DNA: TGTGCCAGCAGCGAAGCCGGGGGACAGTCAATAAATGAGCAGTTCTTC. Translating gives CASSEAGGQSINEQFF.

This clonotype was seen a few times. This chain links TRBV7-9 with TRBJ2-3; 8 bases align to TRBD1. This CDR3 comprises 16 residues. Germline V gives CDR1 SEHNR, CDR2 FQNEAQ (reference sequence). The ends lost 7 bases at V and 3 bases at J; junction bases unmatched: 12. The CDR3 here is CASTFTRGLETDTQYF. In nucleotides, the CDR3 is TGTGCCAGCACATTCACCAGGGGGCTGGAGACAGATACGCAGTATTTT.

The chain employs TRBV27 and TRBJ1-5; D may be TRBD1 (6 bases). Germline V gene lookup returns CDR1 MNHEY and CDR2 SMNVEV (reference sequence). The V end was cut by 2 bases, the J end by 3 bases, with 11 bases between. This CDR3 has 15 residues. The chain's CDR3 is CASSLQGYINQPQHF. CDR3 DNA sequence: TGTGCCAGCAGTTTACAGGGGTATATCAATCAGCCCCAGCATTTT.

This clonotype was detected a few times. V usage is TRBV28 and J usage is TRBJ2-1, with 15 bases fitting TRBD2. This CDR3 has 19 amino acids. Germline assignment: CDR1 MDHEN and CDR2 SYDVKM. V dropped 5 bases and J dropped 6; count of bases not matched to a gene: 14. CDR3 residues: CASSPSRTSGRAVLNEQFF. The DNA for the CDR3 is TGTGCCAGCAGTCCATCGCGGACTAGCGGGAGGGCCGTCCTCAATGAGCAGTTCTTC.

There are a few counts of this clonotype. The rearrangement uses TRBV29-1 and TRBJ2-1; the D is unclear. Germline V lookup: CDR1 SQVTM, CDR2 ANQGSEA. V lost 3 bases and J 11 bases, leaving 8 bases between the germline ends. The CDR3 consists of 10 residues. CDR3 in DNA: TGCAGCGTTGAGGCCTCCCAGCAGTTCTTC. This encodes CSVEASQQFF.